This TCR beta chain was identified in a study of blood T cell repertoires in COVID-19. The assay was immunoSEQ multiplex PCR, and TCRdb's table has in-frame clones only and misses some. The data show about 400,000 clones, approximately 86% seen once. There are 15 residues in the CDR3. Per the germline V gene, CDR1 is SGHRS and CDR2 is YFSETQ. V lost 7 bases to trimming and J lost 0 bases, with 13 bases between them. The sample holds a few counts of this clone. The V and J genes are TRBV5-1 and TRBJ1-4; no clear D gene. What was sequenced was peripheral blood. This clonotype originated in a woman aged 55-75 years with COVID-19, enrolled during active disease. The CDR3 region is CASGLTGTTNEKLFF. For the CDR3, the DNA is TGCGCCAGCGGCCTCACGGGAACAACTAATGAAAAACTGTTTTTT.